Listed below are T cell receptor beta chains from one sample, sequenced in a study of T cells in Graves' hyperthyroidism and ophthalmopathy. A single record per CDR3 protein comes from TCRdb applying MiXCR to the multiplex PCR reads. This sample has about 460,000 distinct CDR3 sequences, with about 20% found just once. Specimen: blood. The receptors derive from a woman aged 70-85 years with Graves' ophthalmopathy. Both conserved end residues are part of each CDR3. The D gene is left open where the match is weak. Clone size appears in some rows only: once, few, many, or a class for an expanded clone.

TRBV7-2	TRBJ2-7	many	-	15	TGTGCCAGCAGCTTAGCATCGAAGACCGGCTACGAGCAGTACTTC	CASSLASKTGYEQYF
TRBV4-3	TRBJ2-7	-	-	14	TGCGCCAGCAGCCAAGAGACAGTAGCCTACGAGCAGTACTTC	CASSQETVAYEQYF
TRBV6-1	TRBJ2-7	-	-	11	TGTGCCACCTTGCAGGGGTACGAGCAGTACTTC	CATLQGYEQYF
TRBV27	TRBJ1-4	-	-	14	TGTGCCATTGGAGGGGGGCCGGCTAATGAAAAACTGTTTTTT	CAIGGGPANEKLFF
TRBV5-1	TRBJ1-1	few	-	17	TGCGCCAGCAGCCCCGCCATCTACGGGGGGGCGAGGACTGAAGCTTTCTTT	CASSPAIYGGARTEAFF
TRBV7-2	TRBJ1-1	many	TRBD1	14	TGTGCCAGCAGCTCAACAGGGGGACCCAATGAAGCTTTCTTT	CASSSTGGPNEAFF
TRBV12-5	TRBJ2-7	-	TRBD2	15	TGTGCTAGTGGTTCAGGACTAGCGGTTACCTACGAGCAGTACTTC	CASGSGLAVTYEQYF
TRBV5-1	TRBJ2-1	few	-	16	TGCGCCAGCAGCTGGGACACCCCCAGCTCCTACAATGAGCAGTTCTTC	CASSWDTPSSYNEQFF
TRBV6-1	TRBJ1-1	many	-	17	TGTGCCAGCAGATCCCCCGGGGAGGGGGGTAGGAGCACTGAAGCTTTCTTT	CASRSPGEGGRSTEAFF
TRBV28	TRBJ1-1	many	-	14	TGTGCCAGCAGTTCGTCCCGGGACGGGGGGAAAGCTTTCTTT	CASSSSRDGGKAFF
TRBV2	TRBJ1-3	few	TRBD1	16	TGTGCCAGCAGTGAACTCGGACAGGGCACTGGAAACACCATATATTTT	CASSELGQGTGNTIYF
TRBV12-3/TRBV12-4	TRBJ1-5	few	TRBD1	15	TGTGCCAGCAGTCATGGACAGGGGGCATATCGGCCCCAGCATTTT	CASSHGQGAYRPQHF
TRBV10-1	TRBJ2-7	many	TRBD2	14	TGCGCCAGCAGTGATGGTAGCGGGGGTACCGAGCAGTACTTC	CASSDGSGGTEQYF
TRBV5-1	TRBJ2-7	-	-	18	TGCGCCAGCAGCTTGGGGGAGGGCGGGGGCTTTTGGGCCTACGAGCAGTACTTC	CASSLGEGGGFWAYEQYF
TRBV11-1	TRBJ2-1	-	-	14	TGTGCCAGCAGCGGGCAGGACTCCTACAATGAGCAGTTCTTC	CASSGQDSYNEQFF
TRBV18	TRBJ1-1	many	-	15	TGTGCCAGCTCAACGACCGATGCTTTGAACACTGAAGCTTTCTTT	CASSTTDALNTEAFF
TRBV7-8	TRBJ2-5	few	TRBD2	15	TGTGCCAGCAGCTTAGAGCGGGGGCACCAAGAGACCCAGTACTTC	CASSLERGHQETQYF
TRBV7-2	TRBJ1-1	few	-	13	TGTGCCAGCAGCTCCTACGGTGGGACTGAAGCTTTCTTT	CASSSYGGTEAFF
TRBV5-1	TRBJ2-3	-	-	15	TGCGCCAGCAGCCCAGGGGGGGGGCACGCAGATACGCAGTATTTT	CASSPGGGHADTQYF
TRBV11-2	TRBJ2-7	many	-	14	TGTGCCAGCAGCTTAGTTGCAGCAACCTACGAGCAGTACTTC	CASSLVAATYEQYF
TRBV20-1	TRBJ2-1	many	TRBD1	14	TGCAGTGCTAGGGACAGGGAAAGCTACAATGAGCAGTTCTTC	CSARDRESYNEQFF
TRBV20-1	TRBJ2-1	-	-	11	TGCAGTGCCAGGGTATACAATGAGCAGTTCTTC	CSARVYNEQFF
TRBV11-3	TRBJ2-3	-	-	15	TGTGCCAGCAGCTCTCCAGGGGACCACACAGATACGCAGTATTTT	CASSSPGDHTDTQYF
TRBV20-1	TRBJ1-1	-	-	14	TGCAGTGCTAGAGTAGTAGTAAGTTCCACTGAAGCTTTCTTT	CSARVVVSSTEAFF
TRBV5-1	TRBJ2-7	many	-	15	TGCGCCAGCAGCTTGGTTGCAGGTAGCTCCTACGAGCAGTACTTC	CASSLVAGSSYEQYF
TRBV2	TRBJ2-5	many	TRBD2	15	TGTGCCAGCAGTGAATTTCGCGGGGGTCAAGAGACCCAGTACTTC	CASSEFRGGQETQYF
TRBV5-6	TRBJ1-1	few	-	12	TGTGCCAGCAGCCACCTTGGACCTGAAGCTTTCTTT	CASSHLGPEAFF
TRBV7-2	TRBJ2-3	many	-	12	TGTGCCAGCACCCCCGACACAGATACGCAGTATTTT	CASTPDTDTQYF
TRBV19	TRBJ2-2	few	TRBD2	14	TGTGCCAGTACCCCGGGAGGAGTACTCGGGGAGCTGTTTTTT	CASTPGGVLGELFF
TRBV20-1	TRBJ1-5	-	-	15	TGCAGTGCTAGAATACCCGCCTCGGGCAATCAGCCCCAGCATTTT	CSARIPASGNQPQHF
TRBV28	TRBJ2-5	-	-	15	TGTGCCAGCAGTTTAGGCGGGCGTCAACAAGAGACCCAGTACTTC	CASSLGGRQQETQYF
TRBV30	TRBJ2-5	few	-	14	TGTGCCTGGAGTGGGGGGCGGGATGGAGAGACCCAGTACTTC	CAWSGGRDGETQYF
TRBV5-1	TRBJ2-7	few	-	13	TGCGCCAGCAGCTGGCAGTTCGGGAACGAGCAGTACTTC	CASSWQFGNEQYF
TRBV5-1	TRBJ2-1	-	TRBD2	16	TGCGCCAGCAGCCCTAGGACTAGCGGGATCTACAATGAGCAGTTCTTC	CASSPRTSGIYNEQFF
TRBV19	TRBJ1-1	-	-	14	TGTGCCAGTAGTTATCAGCGGAGTAGTGTGTATGCTTTCTTT	CASSYQRSSVYAFF
TRBV19	TRBJ2-1	-	-	13	TGTGCCAGTAGTTCAAGACAATCGAGTGAGCAGTTCTTC	CASSSRQSSEQFF
TRBV12-3/TRBV12-4	TRBJ1-5	-	-	12	TGTGCCAGCAGCCGGACGGGACAGCCCCAGCATTTT	CASSRTGQPQHF
TRBV12-3/TRBV12-4	TRBJ2-3	many	TRBD1	14	TGTGCCAGCAGGTCCGGGACAGGGGGTGGGATGCAGTATTTT	CASRSGTGGGMQYF
TRBV5-1	TRBJ2-6	-	-	16	TGCGCCAGCAGCTTAACGGGGTTCCCTAGGGCCAACGTCCTGACTTTC	CASSLTGFPRANVLTF
TRBV30	TRBJ1-1	-	-	13	TGTGCCTGGAGTATAAAGCAGGACACTGAAGCTTTCTTT	CAWSIKQDTEAFF
TRBV7-3	TRBJ1-1	-	-	16	TGTGCCAGCAGCTTAATATTGGCAACGGGATCACTTGAAGCTTTCTTT	CASSLILATGSLEAFF
TRBV12-3/TRBV12-4	TRBJ2-7	many	-	15	TGTGCCAGCAGTTTAGCGGTGGGCAGCTCCTACGAGCAGTACTTC	CASSLAVGSSYEQYF